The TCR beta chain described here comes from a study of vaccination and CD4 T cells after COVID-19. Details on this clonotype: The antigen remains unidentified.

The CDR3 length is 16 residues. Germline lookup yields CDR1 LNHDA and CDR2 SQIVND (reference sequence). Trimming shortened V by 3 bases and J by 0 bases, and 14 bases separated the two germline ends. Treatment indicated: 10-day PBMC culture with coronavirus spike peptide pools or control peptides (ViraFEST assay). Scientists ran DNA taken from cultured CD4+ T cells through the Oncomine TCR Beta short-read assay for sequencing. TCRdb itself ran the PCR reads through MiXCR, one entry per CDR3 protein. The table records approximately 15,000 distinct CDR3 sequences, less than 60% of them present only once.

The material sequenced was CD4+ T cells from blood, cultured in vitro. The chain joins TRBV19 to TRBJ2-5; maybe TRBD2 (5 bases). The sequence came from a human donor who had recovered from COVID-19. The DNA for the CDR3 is TGTGCCAGTAGTATGGATTCGCGGGTGTACCAAGAGACCCAGTACTTC. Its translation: CASSMDSRVYQETQYF.